By share of the sample, the clone carrying this T cell receptor (beta chain) is medium-sized. Total RNA came from approximately 40,000 to 200,000 sorted cells. This entry comes from a study of T cells generated in artificial thymic organoids. Study-level background: Some experiments further sorted thymic T cells to remove CD4 immature single positive or double positive precursors.

Separate semi-nested PCRs amplified TCRalpha and TCRbeta libraries using constant-region reverse primers in TRAC or TRBC. First-strand cDNA was made from around 3.5 to 500 ng RNA. Using its own MiXCR run on the 5' RACE reads, TCRdb lists one record per CDR3 protein. The sample has over 6,500 distinct CDR3 sequences, approximately 16% seen once. The TCR comes from a human donor who gave cord blood stem cells for thymic organoid culture, a cardiac surgery patient who gave postnatal thymus, or a blood donor (not recorded which). The material sequenced was naive CD8+ T cells from the thymus. The subset denotes: CD3+TCRalphabeta+CD8SP T cells; for blood, CD45RO-CCR7+ naive CD8+ T cells.

CDR3 coding DNA: TGTGCCAGCAGCCACGCGGGACTAGGCCCAGATACGCAGTATTTT. As protein: CASSHAGLGPDTQYF. This chain uses TRBV3-1 with TRBJ2-3; 8 bases are shared with TRBD2. The CDR3 is 15 residues long. Losses at the gene ends were 3 bases for V and 4 bases for J; bases not matched to a gene: 6. Per the germline V gene, CDR1 is LGHDT and CDR2 is YNNKEL (reference sequence).